This TCR beta chain was captured by sequencing in a study of blood T cell repertoires in COVID-19. About the research overall: T cells, B-cell-depleted T cells, or PBMCs provided the cDNA or gDNA that served as material.

Enrolled during active infection, Seattle patients were then followed longitudinally. Trimming pared 3 bases from V and 0 bases from J, leaving 12 bases between. In germline, CDR1 is MGHDK, CDR2 SYGVNS. This CDR3 spans 15 amino acids. In the authors' methods: Amplification from reference gene primers served as the basis for estimated nucleated cell counts. The repertoire was sequenced with immunoSEQ multiplex PCR; TCRdb's copy has only in-frame clones and lacks some. V and J calls and clone size come straight from that table; D and trimming were deduced from the DNA. The sample carries about 150,000 clones, about 80% recorded once.

The TCR comes from an older woman with COVID-19, enrolled during active disease. Sequencing was done on a sample of peripheral blood. This chain uses TRBV25-1 with TRBJ2-7; no reliable D call. For the CDR3, the DNA is TGTGCCAGCAGTGACAAGATAGAGAGCTCCTACGAGCAGTACGTC. Residues: CASSDKIESSYEQYV.